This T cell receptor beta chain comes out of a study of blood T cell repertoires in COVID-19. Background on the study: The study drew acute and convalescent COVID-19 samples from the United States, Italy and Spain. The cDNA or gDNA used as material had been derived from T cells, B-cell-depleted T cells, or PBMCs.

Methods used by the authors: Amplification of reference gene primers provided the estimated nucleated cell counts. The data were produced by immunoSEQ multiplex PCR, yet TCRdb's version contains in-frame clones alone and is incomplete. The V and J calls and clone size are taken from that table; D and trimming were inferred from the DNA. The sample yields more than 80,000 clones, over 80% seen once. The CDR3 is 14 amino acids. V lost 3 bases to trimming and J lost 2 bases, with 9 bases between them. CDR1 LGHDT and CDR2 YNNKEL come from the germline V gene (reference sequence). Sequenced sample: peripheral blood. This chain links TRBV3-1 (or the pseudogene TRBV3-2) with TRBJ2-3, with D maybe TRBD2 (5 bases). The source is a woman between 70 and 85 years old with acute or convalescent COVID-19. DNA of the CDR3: TGTGCCAGCAGCCATACCGGGGTCACAGATACGCAGTATTTT. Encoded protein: CASSHTGVTDTQYF.